Listed below are T cell receptor beta chains from one sample, sequenced in a study of T cells in localized non-small cell lung cancer. Repertoires were generated with immunoSEQ multiplex PCR, while TCRdb's copy carries only in-frame clones and drops some. The data show tens of thousands of clones, 70% to 90% seen once. The specimen was peripheral blood, collected before any cancer treatment. These receptors originate from a female donor at least 60 years old with stage I lung adenocarcinoma. CDR3s include the opening cysteine and the closing phenylalanine or tryptophan. The D gene is left open where the match is weak. A clone size is listed for some rows: how often the clone was seen (once, few, many), or a class if it is expanded.

J: TRBJ2-5
D: .
size: .
V: TRBV15
CDR3: CATSSQTSDQYF
DNA: TGTGCCACCAGCAGCCAAACTTCTGACCAGTACTTC

J: TRBJ2-5
D: .
size: .
V: TRBV25-1
CDR3: CASSDRNPGLQETQYF
DNA: TGTGCCAGCAGTGATAGGAATCCGGGACTCCAAGAGACCCAGTACTTC

J: TRBJ2-3
D: .
size: .
V: TRBV15
CDR3: CATSRGVGLTDTQYF
DNA: TGTGCCACCAGCAGAGGGGTGGGGCTCACAGATACGCAGTATTTT

J: TRBJ1-2
D: .
size: .
V: TRBV5-4
CDR3: CASSSDGNYGYTF
DNA: TGTGCCAGCAGTTCGGACGGGAACTATGGCTACACCTTC

J: TRBJ2-1
D: TRBD2
size: .
V: TRBV7-9
CDR3: CASSLGSGLAGEYNEQFF
DNA: TGTGCCAGCAGCTTAGGCTCCGGACTAGCGGGAGAGTACAATGAGCAGTTCTTC

J: TRBJ2-7
D: .
size: .
V: TRBV27
CDR3: CASSPPYREQYF
DNA: TGTGCCAGCAGTCCCCCCTATCGCGAGCAGTACTTC

J: TRBJ2-5
D: .
size: .
V: TRBV19
CDR3: CASSAGHQETQYF
DNA: TGTGCCAGTAGTGCCGGGCACCAAGAGACCCAGTACTTC

J: TRBJ2-3
D: .
size: .
V: TRBV6-1
CDR3: CASKQTEFNTDTQYF
DNA: TGTGCCAGCAAACAGACTGAATTTAACACAGATACGCAGTATTTT

J: TRBJ2-7
D: .
size: .
V: TRBV5-4
CDR3: CASSLAGGSYEQYF
DNA: TGTGCCAGCAGCTTGGCAGGCGGATCCTACGAGCAGTACTTC

J: TRBJ2-2
D: .
size: .
V: TRBV30
CDR3: CAWSGDRAGGTGELFF
DNA: TGTGCCTGGAGTGGGGATAGGGCAGGTGGCACCGGGGAGCTGTTTTTT

J: TRBJ1-3
D: TRBD1
size: .
V: TRBV7-9
CDR3: CASSTTGLGNTIYF
DNA: TGTGCCAGCAGCACGACAGGGCTCGGAAACACCATATATTTT

J: TRBJ2-1
D: TRBD2
size: .
V: TRBV11-3
CDR3: CASSTRTSSNEQFF
DNA: TGTGCCAGCAGCACCCGGACTAGCAGCAATGAGCAGTTCTTC

J: TRBJ2-1
D: .
size: .
V: TRBV5-6
CDR3: CASSFSGNEQFF
DNA: TGTGCCAGCAGCTTTTCTGGCAATGAGCAGTTCTTC

J: TRBJ2-4
D: TRBD1
size: .
V: TRBV9
CDR3: CASSVASRGTAFDIQYF
DNA: TGTGCCAGCAGCGTAGCATCCAGAGGGACAGCTTTTGACATTCAGTACTTC

J: TRBJ2-1
D: .
size: .
V: TRBV6-1
CDR3: CASSEVRVEQFF
DNA: TGTGCCAGCAGTGAAGTGAGGGTTGAGCAGTTCTTC

J: TRBJ2-3
D: TRBD2
size: .
V: TRBV14
CDR3: CASSLPALAGVTDTQYF
DNA: TGTGCCAGCAGCCTTCCAGCACTAGCGGGAGTCACAGATACGCAGTATTTT

J: TRBJ1-5
D: .
size: .
V: TRBV27
CDR3: CASSSSSWSNQPQHF
DNA: TGTGCCAGCAGTTCCAGCAGTTGGAGCAATCAGCCCCAGCATTTT

J: TRBJ2-3
D: TRBD2
size: .
V: TRBV9
CDR3: CASSVSTSGGLPSNTDTQYF
DNA: TGTGCCAGCAGCGTATCGACTAGCGGGGGCCTCCCGTCGAACACAGATACGCAGTATTTT

J: TRBJ1-1
D: TRBD1
size: .
V: TRBV5-1
CDR3: CASSFGTGETEAFF
DNA: TGCGCCAGCAGCTTCGGCACAGGGGAAACTGAAGCTTTCTTT

J: TRBJ2-7
D: .
size: few
V: TRBV27
CDR3: CASSPDRMQTYEQYF
DNA: TGTGCCAGCAGTCCTGACAGGATGCAAACCTACGAGCAGTACTTC

J: TRBJ2-1
D: TRBD2
size: .
V: TRBV6-5
CDR3: CASSLRGGYNEQFF
DNA: TGTGCCAGCAGTCTACGGGGGGGGTACAATGAGCAGTTCTTC

J: TRBJ2-3
D: .
size: .
V: TRBV14
CDR3: CASSQDRLATDTQYF
DNA: TGTGCCAGCAGCCAAGATCGGTTAGCTACAGATACGCAGTATTTT

J: TRBJ2-7
D: TRBD2
size: .
V: TRBV5-4
CDR3: CASSFDGLAGVYEQYF
DNA: TGTGCCAGCAGCTTCGACGGACTAGCGGGGGTCTACGAGCAGTACTTC

J: TRBJ1-3
D: .
size: once
V: TRBV5-1
CDR3: CASGMGDSGNTIYF
DNA: TGCGCCAGTGGGATGGGGGACTCTGGAAACACCATATATTTT

J: TRBJ1-5
D: .
size: .
V: TRBV5-6
CDR3: CASSFLQGNQPQHF
DNA: TGTGCCAGCAGCTTCCTACAGGGAAACCAGCCCCAGCATTTT

J: TRBJ2-5
D: .
size: .
V: TRBV5-1
CDR3: CASSLEGETQYF
DNA: TGCGCCAGCAGCTTGGAAGGCGAGACCCAGTACTTC

J: TRBJ1-2
D: .
size: .
V: TRBV18
CDR3: CASSPPGGYGYTF
DNA: TGTGCCAGCTCACCACCCGGGGGCTATGGCTACACCTTC

J: TRBJ2-3
D: TRBD1
size: .
V: TRBV14
CDR3: CASSRPATGVLDTQYF
DNA: TGTGCCAGCAGCCGACCAGCGACAGGGGTGTTGGATACGCAGTATTTT

J: TRBJ2-2
D: .
size: few
V: TRBV29-1
CDR3: CSVEWQGLNTGELFF
DNA: TGCAGCGTTGAGTGGCAGGGGTTAAACACCGGGGAGCTGTTTTTT

J: TRBJ2-5
D: .
size: .
V: TRBV29-1
CDR3: CSAPGSTKGVGTQYF
DNA: TGCAGCGCCCCGGGATCCACAAAAGGGGTGGGGACCCAGTACTTC

J: TRBJ2-3
D: .
size: .
V: TRBV7-8
CDR3: CASGRGSTDTQYF
DNA: TGTGCCAGCGGGCGCGGGAGCACAGATACGCAGTATTTT

J: TRBJ1-5
D: .
size: .
V: TRBV6-6
CDR3: CASRQVGKNQPQHF
DNA: TGTGCCAGCAGACAGGTCGGGAAAAATCAGCCCCAGCATTTT